The clone carrying this T cell receptor (beta chain) appeared many times. The TCR beta CDR3 regions underwent amplification using RNA transcripts as the source. The study used the HTBI primer set for a first-round RT-PCR of the TCR CDR3. MiXCR was run by TCRdb on the multiplex PCR reads, yielding one entry per CDR3 protein. The table lists 400,000 to 550,000 distinct CDR3 sequences, approximately 15% of them singletons. Germline CDR1 LGHDT, CDR2 YNNKEL (reference sequence). V dropped 1 base and J dropped 5; count of bases not matched to a gene: 13. This CDR3 spans 17 amino acids. The sample comes from a study of T cells in Graves' hyperthyroidism and ophthalmopathy.

The J gene is TRBJ1-2, the V gene TRBV3-1, with 7 bases identical to TRBD1. This clonotype was sampled from a woman between 18 and 29 years old with Graves' hyperthyroidism. Material for sequencing was blood. The CDR3 sequence: CASSQATSRQGMYGYTF. The CDR3, as DNA: TGTGCCAGCAGCCAAGCAACCTCGAGACAGGGAATGTATGGCTACACCTTC.